Reported below is one T cell receptor (beta chain). The data were taken from a study of shared clonotypes between healthy human individuals. Germline V gene data show CDR1 as SGHKS and CDR2 as YYEKEE (reference sequence). Between the trimmed V and J ends, which lost 0 bases and 2 bases, there was a span of 9 bases. This CDR3 spans 14 amino acids. The assay was immunoSEQ multiplex PCR, and TCRdb's table has in-frame clones only and misses some. Among around 2.1 million clones listed, roughly 91% were seen once. Naive CD8 cells comprised CD45RO-negative, CCR7-positively selected cells, excluding terminally differentiated effector memory CD45RA+ cells.

The origin of this receptor is a man younger than 35 in good health. Some clones in this sample may be carry-over from other donors' samples. The source material was naive CD8+ T cells from PBMCs. The V call is TRBV5-5, the J call TRBJ2-7; D is uncertain. CDR3 coding DNA: TGTGCCAGCAGCTTGGGACTCATGACCTACGAGCAGTACTTC. This sequence encodes CASSLGLMTYEQYF. The complete variable domain, with remaining parts taken from reference TRBV5-5 and TRBJ2-7, reads DAGVTQSPTHLIKTRGQQVTLRCSPISGHKSVSWYQQVLGQGPQFIFQYYEKEERGRGNFPDRFSARQFPNYSSELNVNALLLGDSALYLCASSLGLMTYEQYFGPGTRLTVT.